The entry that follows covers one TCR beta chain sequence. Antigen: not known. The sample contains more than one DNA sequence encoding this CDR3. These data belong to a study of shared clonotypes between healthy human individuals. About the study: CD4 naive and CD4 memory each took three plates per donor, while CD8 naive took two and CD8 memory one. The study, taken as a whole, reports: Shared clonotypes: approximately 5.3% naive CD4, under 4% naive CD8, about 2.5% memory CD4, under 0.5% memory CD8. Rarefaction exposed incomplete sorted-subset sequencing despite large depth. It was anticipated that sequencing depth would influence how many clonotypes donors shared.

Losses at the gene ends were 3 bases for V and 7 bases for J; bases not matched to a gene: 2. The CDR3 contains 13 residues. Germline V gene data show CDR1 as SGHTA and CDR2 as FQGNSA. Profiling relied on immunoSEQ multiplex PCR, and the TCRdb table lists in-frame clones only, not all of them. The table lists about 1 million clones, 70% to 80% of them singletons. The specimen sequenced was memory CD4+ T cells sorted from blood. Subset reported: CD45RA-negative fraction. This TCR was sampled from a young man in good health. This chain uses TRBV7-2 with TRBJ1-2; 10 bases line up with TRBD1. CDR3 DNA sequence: TGTGCCAGCAGCTTGGGACAGGGGAGTGGCTACACCTTC. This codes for CASSLGQGSGYTF.